The clone carrying this T cell receptor beta chain was seen a few times. Other DNA sequences within the sample encode an identical CDR3. This specimen comes from a study of CD8+ T cells in alopecia areata. Turning to the study itself: The study gave tofacitinib for 6 to 18 months, then 6 months off drug.

Reverse transcribed after extraction, RNA yielded cDNA as the sequencing template. Data came from immunoSEQ multiplex PCR; TCRdb stores just in-frame clones and leaves some out. The table includes around 130,000 clones, 58% detected once. Collection of lesional scalp punch biopsies and peripheral blood was performed in alopecia areata patients. CDR3 length: 13 residues. Germline-derived CDR1 and CDR2 are ENHRY and SYGVKD. The J segment lost 3 bases and the V segment lost 3 bases, leaving 0 bases of the junction unmatched. The material sequenced was CD4+ T cells sorted from blood, taken at week 0. The chain couples TRBV10-3 to TRBJ2-7; 9 nucleotides line up with TRBD2. The sequence was obtained from a human donor with alopecia areata. The CDR3 sequence is CAISELAGYEQYF. The CDR3 coding sequence is TGTGCCATCAGTGAACTAGCGGGCTACGAGCAGTACTTC.